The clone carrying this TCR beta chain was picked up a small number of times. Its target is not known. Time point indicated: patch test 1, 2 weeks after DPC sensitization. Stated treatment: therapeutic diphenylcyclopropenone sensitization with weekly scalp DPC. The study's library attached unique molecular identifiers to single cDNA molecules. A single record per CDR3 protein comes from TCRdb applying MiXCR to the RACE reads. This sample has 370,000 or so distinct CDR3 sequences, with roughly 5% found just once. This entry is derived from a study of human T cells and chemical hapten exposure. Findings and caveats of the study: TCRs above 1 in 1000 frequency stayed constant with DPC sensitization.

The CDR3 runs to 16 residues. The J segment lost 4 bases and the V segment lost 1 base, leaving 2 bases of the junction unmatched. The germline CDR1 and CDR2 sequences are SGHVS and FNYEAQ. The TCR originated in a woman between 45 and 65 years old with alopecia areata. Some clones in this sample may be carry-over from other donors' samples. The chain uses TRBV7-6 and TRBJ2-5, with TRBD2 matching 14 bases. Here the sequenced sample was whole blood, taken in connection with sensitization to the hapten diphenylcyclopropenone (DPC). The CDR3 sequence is CASSLGTSGRRETQYF. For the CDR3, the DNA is TGTGCCAGCAGCTTAGGGACTAGCGGGAGGCGAGAGACCCAGTACTTC.